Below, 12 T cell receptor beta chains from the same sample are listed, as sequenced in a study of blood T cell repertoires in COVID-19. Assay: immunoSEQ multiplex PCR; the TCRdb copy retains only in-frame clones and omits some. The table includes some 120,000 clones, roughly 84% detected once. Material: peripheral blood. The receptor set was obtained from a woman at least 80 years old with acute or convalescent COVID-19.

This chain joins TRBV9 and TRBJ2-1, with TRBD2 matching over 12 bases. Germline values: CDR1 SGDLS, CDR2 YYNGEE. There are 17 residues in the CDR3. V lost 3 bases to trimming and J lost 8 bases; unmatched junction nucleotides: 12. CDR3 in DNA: TGTGCCAGCAGCGCCACATTAAGACTAGCGGGAGACCATGAGCAGTTCTTC. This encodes CASSATLRLAGDHEQFF.

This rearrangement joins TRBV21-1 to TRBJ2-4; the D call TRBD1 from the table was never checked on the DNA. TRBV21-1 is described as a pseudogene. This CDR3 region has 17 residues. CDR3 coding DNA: TGTGCCAGCAGCAAAGCAGGGGCCCATTTCGCCAAAAACATTCAGTACTTC. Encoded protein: CASSKAGAHFAKNIQYF.

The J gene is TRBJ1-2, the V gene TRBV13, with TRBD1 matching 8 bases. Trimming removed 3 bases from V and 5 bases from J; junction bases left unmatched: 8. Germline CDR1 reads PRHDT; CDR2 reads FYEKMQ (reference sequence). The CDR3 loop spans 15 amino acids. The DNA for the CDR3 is TGTGCCAGCAGCTTGGGGTCAGGGGGCGCATATGGCTACACCTTC. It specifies CASSLGSGGAYGYTF.

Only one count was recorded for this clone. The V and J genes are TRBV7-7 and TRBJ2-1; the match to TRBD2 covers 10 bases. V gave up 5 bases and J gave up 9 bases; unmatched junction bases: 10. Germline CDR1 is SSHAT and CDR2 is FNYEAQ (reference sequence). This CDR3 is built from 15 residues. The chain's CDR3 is CASSISGGAGSEQFF. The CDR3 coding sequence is TGTGCCAGCAGCATCAGCGGGGGGGCTGGGAGTGAGCAGTTCTTC.

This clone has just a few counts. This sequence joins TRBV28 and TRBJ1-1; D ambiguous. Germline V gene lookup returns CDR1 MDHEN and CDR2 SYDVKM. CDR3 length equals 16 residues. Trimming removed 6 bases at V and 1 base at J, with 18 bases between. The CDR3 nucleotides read TGTGCCAGCAGACGGTTTCTTCTCGATCCGAACACTGAAGCTTTCTTT. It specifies CASRRFLLDPNTEAFF.

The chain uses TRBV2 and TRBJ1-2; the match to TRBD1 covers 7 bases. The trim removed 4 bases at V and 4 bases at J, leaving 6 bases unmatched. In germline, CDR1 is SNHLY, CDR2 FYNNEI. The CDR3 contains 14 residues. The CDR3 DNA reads TGTGCCAGCAGTGTCTCCGGGACAGCCTATGGCTACACCTTC. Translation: CASSVSGTAYGYTF. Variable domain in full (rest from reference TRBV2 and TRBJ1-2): EPEVTQTPSHQVTQMGQEVILRCVPISNHLYFYWYRQILGQKVEFLVSFYNNEISEKSEIFDDQFSVERPDGSNFTLKIRSTKLEDSAMYFCASSVSGTAYGYTFGSGTRLTVV.

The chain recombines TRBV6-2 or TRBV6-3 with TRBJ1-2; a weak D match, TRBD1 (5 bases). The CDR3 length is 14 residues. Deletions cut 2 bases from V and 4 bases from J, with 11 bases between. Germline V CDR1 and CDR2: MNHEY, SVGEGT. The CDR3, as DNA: TGTGCCAGCAGTTACCATATGACAGTCTATGGCTACACCTTC. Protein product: CASSYHMTVYGYTF.

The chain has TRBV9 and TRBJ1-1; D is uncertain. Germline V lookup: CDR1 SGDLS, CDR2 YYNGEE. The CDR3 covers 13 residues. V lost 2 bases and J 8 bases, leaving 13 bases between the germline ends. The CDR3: CASSVAGLGEAFF. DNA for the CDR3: TGTGCCAGCAGCGTGGCGGGTCTAGGGGAAGCTTTCTTT. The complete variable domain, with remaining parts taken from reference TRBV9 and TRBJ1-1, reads DSGVTQTPKHLITATGQRVTLRCSPRSGDLSVYWYQQSLDQGLQFLIQYYNGEERAKGNILERFSAQQFPDLHSELNLSSLELGDSALYFCASSVAGLGEAFFGQGTRLTVV.

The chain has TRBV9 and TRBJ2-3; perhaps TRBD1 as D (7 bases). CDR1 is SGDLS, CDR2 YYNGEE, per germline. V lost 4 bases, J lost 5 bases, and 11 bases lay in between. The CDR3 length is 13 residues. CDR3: CASSTQGGDTQYF. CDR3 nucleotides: TGTGCCAGCAGCACTCAGGGGGGAGATACGCAGTATTTT.

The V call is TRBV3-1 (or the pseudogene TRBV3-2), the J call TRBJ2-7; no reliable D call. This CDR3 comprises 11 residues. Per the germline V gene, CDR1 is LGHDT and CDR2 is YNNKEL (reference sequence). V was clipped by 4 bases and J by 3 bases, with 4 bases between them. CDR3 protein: CASSLNYEQYF. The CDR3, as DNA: TGTGCCAGCAGCCTTAACTACGAGCAGTACTTC.

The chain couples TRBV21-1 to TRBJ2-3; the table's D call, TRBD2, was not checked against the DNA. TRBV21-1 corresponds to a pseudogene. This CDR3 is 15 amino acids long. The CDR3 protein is CASSKDRGAKDTQYF. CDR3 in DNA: TGTGCCAGCAGCAAAGACCGGGGGGCAAAAGATACGCAGTATTTT.

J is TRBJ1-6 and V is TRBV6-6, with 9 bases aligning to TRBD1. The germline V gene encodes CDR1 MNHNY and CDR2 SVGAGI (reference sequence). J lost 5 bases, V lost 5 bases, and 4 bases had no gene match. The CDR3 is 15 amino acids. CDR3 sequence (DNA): TGTGCCAGCAGTCCGGGACAGGGCAATAATTCACCCCTCCACTTT. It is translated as CASSPGQGNNSPLHF.